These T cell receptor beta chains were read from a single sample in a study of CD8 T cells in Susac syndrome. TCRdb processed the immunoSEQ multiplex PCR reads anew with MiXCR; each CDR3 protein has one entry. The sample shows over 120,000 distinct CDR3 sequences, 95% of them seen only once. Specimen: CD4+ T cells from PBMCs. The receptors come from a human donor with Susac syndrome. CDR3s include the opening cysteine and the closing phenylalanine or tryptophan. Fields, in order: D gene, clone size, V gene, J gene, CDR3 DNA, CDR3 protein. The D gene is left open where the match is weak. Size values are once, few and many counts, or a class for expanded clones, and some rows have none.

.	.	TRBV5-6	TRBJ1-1	TGTGCCAGCAGCTTGACGTGGAGGGCGAACACTGAAGCTTTCTTT	CASSLTWRANTEAFF
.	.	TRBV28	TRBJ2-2	TGTGCCACCAAAAGGACTGCCGGGGAGCTGTTTTTT	CATKRTAGELFF
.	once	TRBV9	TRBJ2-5	TGTGCCAGCAGTCCTCTAGCGACCCCTCAAGAGACCCAGTACTTC	CASSPLATPQETQYF
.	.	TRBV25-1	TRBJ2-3	TGTGCCAGCAGTGACGCGACAGCCACAGATACGCAGTATTTT	CASSDATATDTQYF
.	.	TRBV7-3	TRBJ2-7	TGTGCCAGCAGCTTAACGGCAGGAGCCTACGAGCAGTACTTC	CASSLTAGAYEQYF
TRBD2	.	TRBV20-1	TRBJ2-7	TGCAGTGCTAGTGGCCTAGCGGGAGGGGTTATCTACGAGCAGTACTTC	CSASGLAGGVIYEQYF
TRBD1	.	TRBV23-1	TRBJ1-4	TGCGCCAGCAGCAGGGGGGGCGGGAATGAAAAACTGTTTTTT	CASSRGGGNEKLFF
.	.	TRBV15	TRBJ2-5	TGTGCCACCAGCAGAGATTCGGTCTACAGCCCGTACCAAGAGACCCAGTACTTC	CATSRDSVYSPYQETQYF
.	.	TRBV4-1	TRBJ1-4	TGCGCCAGCAGCCAAGACCGGTTACCTCAGGGGAGGAATGAAAAACTGTTTTTT	CASSQDRLPQGRNEKLFF
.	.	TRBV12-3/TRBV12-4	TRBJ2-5	TGTGCCAGCAGTTTAAGGTCAGGCCAAGAGACCCAGTACTTC	CASSLRSGQETQYF
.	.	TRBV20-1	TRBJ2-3	TGCAGTGTTACTAGCCATACGCAGTATTTT	CSVTSHTQYF
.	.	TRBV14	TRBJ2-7	TGTGCCAGCAGCCAAGAGACAGGTAGCTCCTACGAGCAGTACTTC	CASSQETGSSYEQYF
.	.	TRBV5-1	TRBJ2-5	TGCGCCAGCAGCTTACCGGCTAGCGCGCAAGAGACCCAGTACTTC	CASSLPASAQETQYF
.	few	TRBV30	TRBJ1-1	TGTGCCTGGAGTGTCCGGTACACTGAAGCTTTCTTT	CAWSVRYTEAFF
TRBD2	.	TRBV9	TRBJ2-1	TGTGCCAGCAGCGGATTTAGCGGGAGCTCCTACAATGAGCAGTTCTTC	CASSGFSGSSYNEQFF
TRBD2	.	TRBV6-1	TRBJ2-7	TGTGCCATCAGCCAGCCGGGACTAGCGGGGGGTCTCCCCTACGAGCAGTACTTC	CAISQPGLAGGLPYEQYF
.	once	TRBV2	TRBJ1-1	TGTGCCAGCGCCATACTCCGGGACACTGAAGCTTTCTTT	CASAILRDTEAFF
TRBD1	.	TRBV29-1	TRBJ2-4	TGCAGCGTTGAAGGACGGACAGGGGGCAAAAACATTCAGTACTTC	CSVEGRTGGKNIQYF
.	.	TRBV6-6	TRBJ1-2	TGTGCCAGCAGAGATTTGAGGGCGACTGGCTATGGCTACACCTTC	CASRDLRATGYGYTF
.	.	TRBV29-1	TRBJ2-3	TGCAGCGCTCGGGCCACGGGGCACAGGAGCACAGATACGCAGTATTTT	CSARATGHRSTDTQYF
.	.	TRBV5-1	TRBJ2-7	TGCGCCAGCAGCTTGGGGCAGGTCGAATCCGAGCAGTACTTC	CASSLGQVESEQYF
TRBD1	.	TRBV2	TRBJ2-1	TGTGCCAGCAGGAAGACAGGGTTGGGAGTGCAGTTCTTC	CASRKTGLGVQFF
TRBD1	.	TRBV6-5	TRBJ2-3	TGTGCCAGCAGCCAGGGACAGGGGCACACAGATACGCAGTATTTT	CASSQGQGHTDTQYF
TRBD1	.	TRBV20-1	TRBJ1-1	TGCAGTGCTAGAGATTCGGGACAGGCGAACACTGAAGCTTTCTTT	CSARDSGQANTEAFF
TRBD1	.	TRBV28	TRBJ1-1	TGTGCCAGCAGTCATGACAGGGGAGCTTTCTTT	CASSHDRGAFF
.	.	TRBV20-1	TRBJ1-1	TGCAGTGCTAGGAGCGGCGGGGGCACTGAAGCTTTCTTT	CSARSGGGTEAFF
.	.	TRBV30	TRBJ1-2	TGTGCCTGGAGGGATACCGCTAACTATGGCTACACCTTC	CAWRDTANYGYTF
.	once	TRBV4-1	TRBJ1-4	TGCGCCAGCAGCCCTCAAGGGGCAGGGCTAAGAGAAAAACTGTTTTTT	CASSPQGAGLREKLFF
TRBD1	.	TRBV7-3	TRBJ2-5	TGTGCCAGCAGCGGATCGGGACAGGGGGAGACCCAGTACTTC	CASSGSGQGETQYF
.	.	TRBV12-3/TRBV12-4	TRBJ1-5	TGTGCCAGTTCCAGGGGTAGGAGCAATCAGCCCCAGCATTTT	CASSRGRSNQPQHF
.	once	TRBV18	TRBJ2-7	TGTGCCAGCTCACCTTGGAAGGAGACCTACGAGCAGTACTTC	CASSPWKETYEQYF
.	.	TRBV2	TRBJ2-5	TGTGCCAGCAGGGAAGAGACCCAGTACTTC	CASREETQYF
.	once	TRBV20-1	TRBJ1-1	TGCAGTGCTAGGAGGCTGGCTTTCTTT	CSARRLAFF
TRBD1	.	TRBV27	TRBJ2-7	TGTGCCAGCAGTTTATCGGGACAGTTCTCCTACGAGCAGTACTTC	CASSLSGQFSYEQYF